The clone carrying this TCR beta chain was seen more than once but under ten times. Trimming shortened V by 0 bases and J by 5 bases, and 5 bases separated the two germline ends. The CDR3 sequence is 12 residues long. The germline V gene encodes CDR1 KGHSH and CDR2 LQKENI. The entry originates in a study of identical twins. Template switching (which added a universal primer site) was used, and cDNA carried unique molecular identifiers. Each CDR3 protein is one row after TCRdb ran MiXCR on the 5' RACE reads. The data show roughly 750,000 distinct CDR3 sequences, 21% seen once. These data were also reused for a study on T cells expressing NK-cell markers. From that study: In a handful of donors, dominant clonotypes made up 28.3-60.1% of CD3+CD56-NKG2C+ cells.

The sequence came from a woman aged 18-29 years in good health. The source material was PBMCs. This chain links TRBV18 with TRBJ2-7; D remains ambiguous. The CDR3 nucleotides are TGTGCCAGCTCACCACCGTCGAACGAGCAGTACTTC. Its translation is CASSPPSNEQYF.